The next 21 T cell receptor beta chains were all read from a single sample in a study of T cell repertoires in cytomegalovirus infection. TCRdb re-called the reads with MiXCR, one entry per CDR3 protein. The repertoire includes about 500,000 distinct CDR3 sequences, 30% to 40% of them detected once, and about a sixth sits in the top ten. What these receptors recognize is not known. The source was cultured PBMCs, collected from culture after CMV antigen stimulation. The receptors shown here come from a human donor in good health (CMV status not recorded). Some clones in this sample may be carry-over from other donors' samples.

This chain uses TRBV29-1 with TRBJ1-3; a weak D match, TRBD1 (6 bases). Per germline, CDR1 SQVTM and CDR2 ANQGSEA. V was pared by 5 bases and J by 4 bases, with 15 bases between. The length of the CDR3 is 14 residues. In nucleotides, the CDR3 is TGCAGCGTTCTGGACAGCTCTCGAGGAAACACCATATATTTT. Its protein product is CSVLDSSRGNTIYF.

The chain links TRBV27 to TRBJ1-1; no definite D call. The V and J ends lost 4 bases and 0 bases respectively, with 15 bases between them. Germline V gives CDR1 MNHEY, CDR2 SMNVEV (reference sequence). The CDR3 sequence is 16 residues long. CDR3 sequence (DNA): TGTGCCAGCAGTTCCGACCTTGCCAGGCTGAACACTGAAGCTTTCTTT. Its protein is CASSSDLARLNTEAFF.

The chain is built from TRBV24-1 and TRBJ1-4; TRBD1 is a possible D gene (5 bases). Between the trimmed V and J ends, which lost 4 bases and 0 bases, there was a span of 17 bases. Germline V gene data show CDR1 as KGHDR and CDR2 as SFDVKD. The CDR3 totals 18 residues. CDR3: CATSDPNKKGATNEKLFF. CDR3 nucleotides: TGTGCCACCAGTGACCCAAACAAGAAAGGGGCAACTAATGAAAAACTGTTTTTT.

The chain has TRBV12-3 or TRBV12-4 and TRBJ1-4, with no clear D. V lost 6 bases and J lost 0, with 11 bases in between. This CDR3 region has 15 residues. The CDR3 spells CASSFLAATNEKLFF. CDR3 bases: TGTGCCAGCAGCTTTTTAGCAGCAACTAATGAAAAACTGTTTTTT.

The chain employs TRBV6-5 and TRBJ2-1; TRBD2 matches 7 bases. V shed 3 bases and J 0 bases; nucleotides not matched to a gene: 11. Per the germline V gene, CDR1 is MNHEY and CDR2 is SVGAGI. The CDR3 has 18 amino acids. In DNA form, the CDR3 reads TGTGCCAGCAGTTATCGGCTAGCGGACTCGAGCTCCTACAATGAGCAGTTCTTC. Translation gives CASSYRLADSSSYNEQFF.

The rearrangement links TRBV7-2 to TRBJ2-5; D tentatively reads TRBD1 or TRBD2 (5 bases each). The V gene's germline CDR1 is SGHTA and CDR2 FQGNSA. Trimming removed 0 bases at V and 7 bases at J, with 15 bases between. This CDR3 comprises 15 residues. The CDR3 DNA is TGTGCCAGCAGCTTAGCACCCCTGGGGGTGAGGACCCAGTACTTC. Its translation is CASSLAPLGVRTQYF.

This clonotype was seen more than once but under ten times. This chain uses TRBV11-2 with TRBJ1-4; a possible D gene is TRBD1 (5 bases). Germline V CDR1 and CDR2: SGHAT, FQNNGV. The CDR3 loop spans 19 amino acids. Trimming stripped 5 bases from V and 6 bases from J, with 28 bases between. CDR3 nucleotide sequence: TGTGCCAGCAGCCCCTGGGGGTCGGAGCTCTTTCGGGCGGATGAAAAACTGTTTTTT. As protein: CASSPWGSELFRADEKLFF. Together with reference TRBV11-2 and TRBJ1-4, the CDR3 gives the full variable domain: EAGVAQSPRYKIIEKRQSVAFWCNPISGHATLYWYQQILGQGPKLLIQFQNNGVVDDSQLPKDRFSAERLKGVDSTLKIQPAKLEDSAVYLCASSPWGSELFRADEKLFFGSGTQLSVL.

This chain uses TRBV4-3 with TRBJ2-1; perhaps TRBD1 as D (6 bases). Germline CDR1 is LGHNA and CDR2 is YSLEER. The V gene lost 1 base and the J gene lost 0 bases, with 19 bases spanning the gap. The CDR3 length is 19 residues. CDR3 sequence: CASSQGARGPESSYNEQFF. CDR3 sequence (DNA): TGCGCCAGCAGCCAAGGGGCCAGGGGCCCCGAGAGCTCCTACAATGAGCAGTTCTTC.

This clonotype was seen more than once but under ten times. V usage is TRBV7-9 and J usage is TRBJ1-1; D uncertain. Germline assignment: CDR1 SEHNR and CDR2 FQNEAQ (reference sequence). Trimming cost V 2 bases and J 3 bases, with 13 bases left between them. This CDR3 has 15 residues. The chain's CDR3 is CASSLNASRDTEAFF. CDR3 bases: TGTGCCAGCAGCTTAAATGCCTCTCGGGACACTGAAGCTTTCTTT.

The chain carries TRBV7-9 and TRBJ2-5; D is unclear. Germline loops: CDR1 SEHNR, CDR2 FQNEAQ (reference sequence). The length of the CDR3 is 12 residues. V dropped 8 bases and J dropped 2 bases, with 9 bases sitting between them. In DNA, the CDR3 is TGTGCCAGCCAGACTCAGCAAGAGACCCAGTACTTC. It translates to CASQTQQETQYF.

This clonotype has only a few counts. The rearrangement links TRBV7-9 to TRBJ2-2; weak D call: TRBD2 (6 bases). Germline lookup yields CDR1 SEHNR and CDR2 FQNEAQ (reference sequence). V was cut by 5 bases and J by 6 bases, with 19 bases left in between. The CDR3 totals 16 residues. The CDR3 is CASSPRSGSFPGELFF. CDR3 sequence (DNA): TGTGCCAGCAGCCCGCGTTCCGGGAGTTTCCCCGGGGAGCTGTTTTTT.

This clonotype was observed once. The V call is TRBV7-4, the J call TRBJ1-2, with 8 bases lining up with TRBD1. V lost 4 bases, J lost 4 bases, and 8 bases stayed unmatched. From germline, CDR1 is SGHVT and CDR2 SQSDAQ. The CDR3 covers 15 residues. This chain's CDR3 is CASSSSTGVGYGYTF. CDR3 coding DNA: TGTGCCAGCAGCTCCTCGACAGGGGTGGGCTATGGCTACACCTTC.

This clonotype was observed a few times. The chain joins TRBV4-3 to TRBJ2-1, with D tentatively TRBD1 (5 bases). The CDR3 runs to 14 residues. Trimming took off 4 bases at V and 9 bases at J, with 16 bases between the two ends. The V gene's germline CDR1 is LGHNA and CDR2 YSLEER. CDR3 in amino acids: CASSPLGARSEQFF. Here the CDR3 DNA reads TGCGCCAGCAGCCCCCTAGGGGCGCGGAGTGAGCAGTTCTTC.

The CDR3 region is CASSYSGTAGEQFF. The CDR3 bases are TGTGCCAGCAGTTACTCCGGGACAGCCGGTGAGCAGTTCTTC. The chain has TRBV6-2 or TRBV6-3 and TRBJ2-1, with 7 bases identical to TRBD1. CDR1 is MNHEY, CDR2 SVGEGT, per germline. V lost 0 bases, J lost 9 bases, and 5 bases stayed unmatched. The CDR3 spans 14 residues.

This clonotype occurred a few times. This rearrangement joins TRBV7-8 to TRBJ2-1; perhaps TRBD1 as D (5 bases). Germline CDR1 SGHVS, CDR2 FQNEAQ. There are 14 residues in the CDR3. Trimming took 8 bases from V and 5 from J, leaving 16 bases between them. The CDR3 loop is CASFGFWGHNEQFF. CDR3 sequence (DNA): TGTGCCAGCTTTGGGTTTTGGGGCCACAATGAGCAGTTCTTC.

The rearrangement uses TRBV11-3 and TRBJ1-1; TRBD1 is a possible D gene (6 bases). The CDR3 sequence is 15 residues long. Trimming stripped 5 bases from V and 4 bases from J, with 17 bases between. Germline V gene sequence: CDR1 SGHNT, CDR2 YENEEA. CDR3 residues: CASSLVGQAITEAFF. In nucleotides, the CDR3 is TGTGCCAGCAGCCTCGTGGGACAAGCGATCACTGAAGCTTTCTTT.

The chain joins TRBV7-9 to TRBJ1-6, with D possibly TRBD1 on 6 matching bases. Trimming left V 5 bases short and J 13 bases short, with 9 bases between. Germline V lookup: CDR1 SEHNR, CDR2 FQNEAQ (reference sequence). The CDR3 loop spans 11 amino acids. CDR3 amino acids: CASSQQGPLHF. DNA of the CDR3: TGTGCCAGCAGCCAACAGGGTCCCCTCCACTTT.

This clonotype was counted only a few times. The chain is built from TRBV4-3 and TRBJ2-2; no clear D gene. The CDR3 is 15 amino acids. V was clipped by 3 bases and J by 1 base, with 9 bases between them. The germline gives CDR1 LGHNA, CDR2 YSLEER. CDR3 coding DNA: TGCGCCAGCAGCCACGAGAGCTTGAACACCGGGGAGCTGTTTTTT. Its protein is CASSHESLNTGELFF.

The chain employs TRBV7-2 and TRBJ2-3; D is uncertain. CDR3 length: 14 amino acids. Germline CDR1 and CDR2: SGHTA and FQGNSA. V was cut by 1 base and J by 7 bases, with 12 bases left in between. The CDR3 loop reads CASSLVITANTQYF. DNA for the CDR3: TGTGCCAGCAGCTTAGTTATCACAGCAAATACGCAGTATTTT.

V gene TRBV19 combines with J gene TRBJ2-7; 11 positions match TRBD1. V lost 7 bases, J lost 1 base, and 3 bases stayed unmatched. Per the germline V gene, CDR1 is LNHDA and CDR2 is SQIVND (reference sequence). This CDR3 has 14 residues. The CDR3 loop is CASMDRGRSYEQYF. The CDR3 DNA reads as TGTGCCAGTATGGACAGGGGGCGTTCCTACGAGCAGTACTTC. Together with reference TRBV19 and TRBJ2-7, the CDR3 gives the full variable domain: DGGITQSPKYLFRKEGQNVTLSCEQNLNHDAMYWYRQDPGQGLRLIYYSQIVNDFQKGDIAEGYSVSREKKESFPLTVTSAQKNPTAFYLCASMDRGRSYEQYFGPGTRLTVT.

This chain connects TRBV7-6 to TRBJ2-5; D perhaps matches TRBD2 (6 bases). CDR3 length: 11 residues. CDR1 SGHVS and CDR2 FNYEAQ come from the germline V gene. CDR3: CASWRDGTQYF. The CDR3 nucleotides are TGTGCTAGTTGGCGGGATGGGACCCAGTACTTC.